These 23 T cell receptor beta chains originate from one sample sequenced in a study of blood T cell repertoires in COVID-19. Some clones are missing from TCRdb's copy, which holds only in-frame ones; the method was immunoSEQ multiplex PCR. The sample carries more than 300,000 clones, more than 75% recorded once. Material: PBMCs or T cells enriched from blood (not recorded which). The receptor set was obtained from a woman aged 18-29 years who had recovered from COVID-19.

The rearrangement uses TRBV10-3 and TRBJ1-3, with D possibly TRBD1 on 5 matching bases. Germline loops: CDR1 ENHRY, CDR2 SYGVKD. This CDR3 spans 15 amino acids. V shed 3 bases and J shed 0 bases, with 9 bases lying between them. CDR3: CAISDQGSSGNTIYF. The CDR3 DNA sequence: TGTGCCATCAGTGACCAGGGAAGCTCTGGAAACACCATATATTTT.

The chain carries TRBV2 and TRBJ2-7; TRBD1 might be the D (5 bases). This CDR3 spans 13 amino acids. Trimming stripped 2 bases from V and 3 bases from J, with 8 bases between. The germline gives CDR1 SNHLY, CDR2 FYNNEI. The CDR3 DNA reads as TGTGCCAGCAGTGAAAGACAGTTCTACGAGCAGTACTTC. Translated: CASSERQFYEQYF.

The gene calls are TRBV30 and TRBJ1-5; 8 bases fit TRBD1. Looked up from germline, CDR1 is GTSNPN and CDR2 is SVGIG (reference sequence). V was pared by 2 bases and J by 5 bases, with 2 bases of the junction left unmatched. This CDR3 has 13 amino acids. The CDR3 nucleotides are TGTGCCTGGAGTCTGACAGGGGATCAGCCCCAGCATTTT. Its translation: CAWSLTGDQPQHF.

The rearrangement links TRBV18 to TRBJ2-7, with D possibly matching TRBD1 (6 bases). V lost 1 base to trimming and J lost 6 bases, with 13 bases between them. The CDR3 is 14 residues long. Per the germline V gene, CDR1 is KGHSH and CDR2 is LQKENI. The CDR3 nucleotides are TGTGCCAGCTCACCACATCTGGGGGCGGTCGAGCAGTACTTC. Its translation is CASSPHLGAVEQYF.

This clone showed up just once. The chain joins TRBV5-1 to TRBJ1-1; 7 positions match TRBD1. CDR3 length equals 15 residues. Germline lookup yields CDR1 SGHRS and CDR2 YFSETQ. V gave up 4 bases and J gave up 1 base; unmatched junction bases: 7. CDR3 loop: CASSRRQGKNTEAFF. For the CDR3, the DNA is TGCGCCAGCAGCCGGAGACAGGGAAAGAACACTGAAGCTTTCTTT.

This sequence joins TRBV7-2 and TRBJ1-5; tentative D call: TRBD1 (6 bases). CDR3 size: 16 residues. Trimming removed 3 bases from V and 7 bases from J, with 19 bases in between. Germline lookup yields CDR1 SGHTA and CDR2 FQGNSA. DNA of the CDR3: TGTGCCAGCAGCTTGACGAACTGGGGGCGTAACCAGCCCCAGCATTTT. This sequence encodes CASSLTNWGRNQPQHF.

The chain carries TRBV30 and TRBJ1-2; D remains unclear. CDR3 length: 12 amino acids. The germline CDR1 and CDR2 sequences are GTSNPN and SVGIG (reference sequence). V was shortened by 1 base and J by 4 bases, with 7 bases between the two germline ends. In DNA, the CDR3 is TGTGCCTGGAGTGGGGCAGCCTATGGCTACACCTTC. Translated: CAWSGAAYGYTF.

The V call is TRBV25-1, the J call TRBJ1-1; 10 nucleotides agree with TRBD1. The germline CDR1 and CDR2 sequences are MGHDK and SYGVNS. After removal of 4 bases from V and 5 bases from J, the junction contained 4 bases not matched to a gene. The CDR3 is 14 amino acids. The CDR3 sequence is CASSVDRGETEAFF. The CDR3 region has the DNA TGTGCCAGCAGTGTGGACAGGGGGGAAACTGAAGCTTTCTTT. Based on the CDR3 plus reference TRBV25-1 and TRBJ1-1, the full variable domain is EADIYQTPRYLVIGTGKKITLECSQTMGHDKMYWYQQDPGMELHLIHYSYGVNSTEKGDLSSESTVSRIRTEHFPLTLESARPSHTSQYLCASSVDRGETEAFFGQGTRLTVV.

The chain joins TRBV29-1 to TRBJ2-1; D is unclear. This CDR3 is built from 12 residues. CDR1 and CDR2 (germline): SQVTM, ANQGSEA. The CDR3 region has the DNA TGCAGTGTCTGCAGCTCCTACAATGAGCAGTTCTTC. Its protein is CSVCSSYNEQFF.

The rearrangement links TRBV9 to TRBJ2-1; 10 bases align to TRBD1. The CDR3 runs 20 residues. CDR1 SGDLS and CDR2 YYNGEE come from the germline V gene. V lost 0 bases and J lost 6; bases outside the gene matches: 18. CDR3 DNA: TGTGCCAGCAGCGTAGGGATGAGGTATGGGACAGGGGAGGGGACCAATGAGCAGTTCTTC. It encodes CASSVGMRYGTGEGTNEQFF. Variable domain in full (rest from reference TRBV9 and TRBJ2-1): DSGVTQTPKHLITATGQRVTLRCSPRSGDLSVYWYQQSLDQGLQFLIQYYNGEERAKGNILERFSAQQFPDLHSELNLSSLELGDSALYFCASSVGMRYGTGEGTNEQFFGPGTRLTVL.

This chain joins TRBV28 and TRBJ1-6; no reliable D call. Germline CDR1 MDHEN, CDR2 SYDVKM. Trimming stripped 10 bases from V and 10 bases from J, with 17 bases between. The CDR3 contains 13 residues. The CDR3 nucleotides read TGTGCCACCCTTGCCTTTTCAGGATCACCCCTCCACTTT. It is translated as CATLAFSGSPLHF.

This clone showed up just a few times. This chain joins TRBV5-1 and TRBJ2-1, with D uncertain. V lost 1 base to trimming and J lost 8 bases, with 7 bases between them. Per germline, CDR1 SGHRS and CDR2 YFSETQ. This CDR3 is built from 12 residues. For the CDR3, the DNA is TGCGCCAGCAGCTTGAGTCGGTATGAGCAGTTCTTC. Translated, it gives CASSLSRYEQFF.

The chain is built from TRBV9 and TRBJ1-4; 9 nucleotides line up with TRBD1. The junction had 4 bases not matched to a gene; V was cut back by 1 base and J by 3 bases. Germline assignment: CDR1 SGDLS and CDR2 YYNGEE. This CDR3 is built from 16 residues. The CDR3 nucleotides read TGTGCCAGCAGCGTACAAGACAGGGGGGCTAATGAAAAACTGTTTTTT. It is translated as CASSVQDRGANEKLFF.

The rearrangement joins TRBV28 to TRBJ2-7; 10 bases agree with TRBD1. This CDR3 is 15 amino acids long. Losses at the gene ends were 4 bases for V and 8 bases for J; bases not matched to a gene: 11. CDR1 is MDHEN and CDR2 is SYDVKM in the germline V gene. CDR3 coding DNA: TGTGCCAGCAGTTCCGGGACAGGGGCCCCTTGGAAGCAGTACTTC. Translated: CASSSGTGAPWKQYF.

This clone was seen only once. This rearrangement joins TRBV6-1 to TRBJ1-5; D uncertain. Germline CDR1 MNHNS, CDR2 SASEGT. Trimming shortened V by 2 bases and J by 6 bases, and 8 bases separated the two germline ends. CDR3 size: 13 residues. CDR3: CASSEREFQPQHF. In nucleotides, the CDR3 is TGTGCCAGCAGTGAACGGGAGTTTCAGCCCCAGCATTTT.

The gene calls are TRBV19 and TRBJ1-2, with 7 bases fitting TRBD1. The germline CDR1 and CDR2 sequences are LNHDA and SQIVND (reference sequence). The V gene end was trimmed by 6 bases and the J gene end by 6 bases; junction bases not matched to a gene: 4. The CDR3 has 12 amino acids. The CDR3 spells CASSVQGHGYTF. The DNA for the CDR3 is TGTGCCAGTAGCGTACAGGGGCATGGCTACACCTTC.

The V gene is TRBV28, the J gene TRBJ2-1; possibly TRBD2 for D (6 bases). V lost 4 bases, J lost 6 bases, and 16 bases lay in between. Germline assignment: CDR1 MDHEN and CDR2 SYDVKM. This CDR3 has 15 residues. The CDR3 spells CASSSGGLVLNEQFF. CDR3 sequence (DNA): TGTGCCAGCAGTTCCGGGGGACTCGTGCTCAATGAGCAGTTCTTC.

The genes are TRBV10-3 and TRBJ1-5; possibly TRBD1 for D (5 bases). Germline loops: CDR1 ENHRY, CDR2 SYGVKD. The CDR3 has 13 residues. The ends were cut back, 2 bases at V and 6 bases at J, with 8 bases in the middle. The CDR3, as DNA: TGTGCCATCAGTGAGGAAGGGGTTCAGCCCCAGCATTTT. As protein: CAISEEGVQPQHF.

The rearrangement uses TRBV5-4 and TRBJ2-3; TRBD2 aligns across 7 bases. The germline CDR1 and CDR2 sequences are SGHNT and YYREEE (reference sequence). The CDR3 contains 15 residues. V lost 2 bases and J lost 6; bases outside the gene matches: 9. Here the CDR3 reads CASSFWGGTSDTQYF. As DNA, the CDR3 is TGTGCCAGCAGCTTTTGGGGGGGAACATCCGATACGCAGTATTTT.

The rearrangement joins TRBV18 to TRBJ2-5; D ambiguous. This CDR3 has 14 residues. The germline gives CDR1 KGHSH, CDR2 LQKENI. The V and J ends lost 3 bases and 2 bases respectively, with 10 bases between them. In DNA form, the CDR3 reads TGTGCCAGCTCACCCGCGTCGGGTCAAGAGACCCAGTACTTC. Encoded protein: CASSPASGQETQYF.

V gene TRBV5-1 combines with J gene TRBJ2-5, with 9 positions matching TRBD1. The J segment lost 2 bases and the V segment lost 0 bases, leaving 2 bases of the junction unmatched. CDR3 length: 15 residues. Germline values: CDR1 SGHRS, CDR2 YFSETQ. The CDR3 DNA reads TGCGCCAGCAGCTTGGAAGGGACAGGGCAAGAGACCCAGTACTTC. It yields the protein CASSLEGTGQETQYF. The full variable domain, completed using reference TRBV5-1 and TRBJ2-5, is KAGVTQTPRYLIKTRGQQVTLSCSPISGHRSVSWYQQTPGQGLQFLFEYFSETQRNKGNFPGRFSGRQFSNSRSEMNVSTLELGDSALYLCASSLEGTGQETQYFGPGTRLLVL.

The CDR3 DNA follows: TGTGCCAGCAGTCCTACAGGGGGGGGTCCCGGGGAGCTGTTTTTT. This sequence encodes CASSPTGGGPGELFF. The rearrangement links TRBV6-6 to TRBJ2-2, with D possibly being TRBD1 (8 bases). Germline V gives CDR1 MNHNY, CDR2 SVGAGI (reference sequence). V was trimmed by 5 bases and J by 6 bases, leaving 16 bases between them. The CDR3 consists of 15 residues.

The chain's CDR3 is CASSPVPLRDSVTGANVLTF. CDR3 nucleotide sequence: TGTGCCAGCTCACCAGTCCCCCTCCGGGACAGCGTTACTGGGGCCAACGTCCTGACTTTC. The chain joins TRBV18 to TRBJ2-6; 7 bases are a match to TRBD1. The germline gives CDR1 KGHSH, CDR2 LQKENI. This CDR3 is 20 amino acids long. J gave up 2 bases and V 2 bases, and 15 bases lay outside the gene matches. Full variable domain (remainder filled in from reference TRBV18 and TRBJ2-6): NAGVMQNPRHLVRRRGQEARLRCSPMKGHSHVYWYRQLPEEGLKFMVYLQKENIIDESGMPKERFSAEFPKEGPSILRIQQVVRGDSAAYFCASSPVPLRDSVTGANVLTFGAGSRLTVL.